This T cell receptor (beta chain) was profiled in a study of shared clonotypes between healthy human individuals. With regard to this clone: Its target is not known.

Overall study results and limits: Represented genetic and exposure-history diversity was restricted by having few donors. Researchers found naive subsets generally carried larger estimated richness than memory subsets.

Caucasian adults residing in Nashville, Tennessee made up all the donors. Both subsets, CD45RA+ naive and CD45RA-negative memory, were split from the CD4+ cells. V lost 0 bases and J 8 bases, leaving 10 bases between the germline ends. This CDR3 spans 14 amino acids. The germline gives CDR1 SGHDN, CDR2 FVKESK. Sequencing was performed with immunoSEQ multiplex PCR; in TCRdb, only in-frame clones are kept and a portion is missing. The repertoire holds more than 2 million clones, with approximately 96% as singletons. The receptor's source is a man aged 18 to 30 in good health. The chain combines TRBV14 with TRBJ2-2; D unclear. Sequenced input: naive CD4+ T cells sorted from blood. The subset is: CD45RA+ positively selected. The DNA of the CDR3 is TGTGCCAGCAGCCAAGATCCGGATTTTGGGGAGCTGTTTTTT. Translating it yields CASSQDPDFGELFF.